The rows below give T cell receptor beta chains drawn from one sample of a study of identical twins. TCRdb re-derived calls from the 5' RACE reads in MiXCR, one entry per CDR3 protein. This table holds under 800,000 distinct CDR3 sequences, around 21% found once. These sequences were also reported in another study, on T cells expressing NK-cell markers.

The sample was PBMCs. The receptors shown here come from a woman aged 18-29 years in good health. Each CDR3 is given without its conserved first and last residue. The order of the fields is V gene, J gene, CDR3 protein.

v_call: TRBV5-1; j_call: TRBJ2-7; cdr3_aa: ASSHGYTRDRGHEQY
v_call: TRBV27; j_call: TRBJ2-3; cdr3_aa: ASSFLGGPLTDTQY
v_call: TRBV20-1; j_call: TRBJ1-5; cdr3_aa: SATGDGNQPQH
v_call: TRBV20-1; j_call: TRBJ2-1; cdr3_aa: SARGGLATTYNEQF
v_call: TRBV6-5; j_call: TRBJ2-6; cdr3_aa: ASSYLTASGANVLT
v_call: TRBV5-1; j_call: TRBJ2-7; cdr3_aa: ASSHLDRSSYEQY
v_call: TRBV18; j_call: TRBJ2-5; cdr3_aa: ASSPDEVRKAPRTQY
v_call: TRBV20-1; j_call: TRBJ2-2; cdr3_aa: SAARVGELF
v_call: TRBV12-3/TRBV12-4; j_call: TRBJ2-5; cdr3_aa: ASRNEFLGETQY
v_call: TRBV9; j_call: TRBJ2-1; cdr3_aa: ASSDGTSGGAEQF
v_call: TRBV3-1; j_call: TRBJ2-7; cdr3_aa: ASSRDREQY
v_call: TRBV12-3/TRBV12-4; j_call: TRBJ2-5; cdr3_aa: ASSAGQVYGTQY
v_call: TRBV7-6; j_call: TRBJ1-5; cdr3_aa: ASSAGTDNQPQH
v_call: TRBV6-1; j_call: TRBJ2-3; cdr3_aa: ASSEDGQTTDTQY
v_call: TRBV20-1; j_call: TRBJ1-6; cdr3_aa: SAGGQSYNSPLH
v_call: TRBV12-3/TRBV12-4; j_call: TRBJ2-1; cdr3_aa: ASSQREESEQF
v_call: TRBV20-1; j_call: TRBJ2-2; cdr3_aa: SARDHLEGGELF
v_call: TRBV6-4; j_call: TRBJ2-3; cdr3_aa: ASSDKGTTDTQY
v_call: TRBV7-9; j_call: TRBJ2-5; cdr3_aa: ASIAGGAETQY
v_call: TRBV7-3; j_call: TRBJ2-3; cdr3_aa: ASSQGPNTDTQY
v_call: TRBV6-2/TRBV6-3; j_call: TRBJ2-7; cdr3_aa: AIVGGNFYEQY
v_call: TRBV6-5; j_call: TRBJ2-1; cdr3_aa: ASSYPTLAGGPSEQF
v_call: TRBV5-1; j_call: TRBJ2-3; cdr3_aa: ASSPGQTKADTQY
v_call: TRBV20-1; j_call: TRBJ2-3; cdr3_aa: SARHSGGEGGTDTQY
v_call: TRBV5-1; j_call: TRBJ2-3; cdr3_aa: ASSLVGTGRATQY
v_call: TRBV18; j_call: TRBJ2-3; cdr3_aa: ASSLLLAGDLTDTQY
v_call: TRBV15; j_call: TRBJ2-1; cdr3_aa: ATSRGRLAGY
v_call: TRBV2; j_call: TRBJ2-3; cdr3_aa: ASSKTSGGGPDTQY
v_call: TRBV20-1; j_call: TRBJ2-1; cdr3_aa: SASGNNEQF
v_call: TRBV6-1; j_call: TRBJ2-1; cdr3_aa: ASSEGQGASNEQF
v_call: TRBV25-1; j_call: TRBJ2-5; cdr3_aa: ASSELGRKQETQY
v_call: TRBV14; j_call: TRBJ2-7; cdr3_aa: ASSQLSGPTYEQY
v_call: TRBV20-1; j_call: TRBJ1-1; cdr3_aa: SASGQPTEAF
v_call: TRBV20-1; j_call: TRBJ1-1; cdr3_aa: SAREIRDTEAF
v_call: TRBV5-1; j_call: TRBJ2-2; cdr3_aa: ASSFDGGTGELF
v_call: TRBV21-1; j_call: TRBJ1-5; cdr3_aa: ASSKYSNQPQH
v_call: TRBV3-1; j_call: TRBJ1-5; cdr3_aa: ASSLTPTNQPQH
v_call: TRBV29-1; j_call: TRBJ1-6; cdr3_aa: SVRDGNSPLH
v_call: TRBV7-2; j_call: TRBJ1-3; cdr3_aa: ASSFGRLTGNTIY
v_call: TRBV2; j_call: TRBJ2-7; cdr3_aa: ASKQGVEQY
v_call: TRBV20-1; j_call: TRBJ2-1; cdr3_aa: SASQTSGPSYNEQF
v_call: TRBV6-2/TRBV6-3; j_call: TRBJ1-5; cdr3_aa: ASRGWLSNQPQH
v_call: TRBV29-1; j_call: TRBJ2-5; cdr3_aa: SVGQPKETQY
v_call: TRBV6-1; j_call: TRBJ1-1; cdr3_aa: ASSERGDRGVRTEAF
v_call: TRBV5-5; j_call: TRBJ2-3; cdr3_aa: ASSADWGDTQY
v_call: TRBV6-6; j_call: TRBJ2-5; cdr3_aa: ASRSGQETQY
v_call: TRBV12-3/TRBV12-4; j_call: TRBJ2-3; cdr3_aa: ASTPGGSGKSDTQY
v_call: TRBV5-6; j_call: TRBJ2-7; cdr3_aa: ASSFTSDSYEQY
v_call: TRBV7-9; j_call: TRBJ1-2; cdr3_aa: ASSFEDRGYT
v_call: TRBV7-9; j_call: TRBJ2-1; cdr3_aa: ASSLLREGYNEQF